These T cell receptor beta chains were read from a single sample in a study of blood T cell repertoires in COVID-19. Clones were read by immunoSEQ multiplex PCR, and TCRdb kept only the in-frame ones, dropping some. The table shows about 500,000 clones, with less than 90% occurring only once. Input material: peripheral blood. The receptors originated from a woman aged 45-59 years with COVID-19, enrolled during active disease. CDR3s include the opening cysteine and the closing phenylalanine or tryptophan. The D gene is left open where the match is weak. Clone size is given for some rows only: seen once, a few or many times, or a class if the clone is expanded.

.,TRBV27,TRBJ2-7,.,TGTGCCAGCAGCTCGCTAGGCCGAACCATGTCCGAGCAGTACTTC,CASSSLGRTMSEQYF
TRBD2,TRBV7-2,TRBJ2-2,.,TGTGCCAGCAGCCTACGGGGGGGCCGGTCCAACGGGGAGCTGTTTTTT,CASSLRGGRSNGELFF
TRBD2,TRBV10-3,TRBJ2-1,.,TGTGCCATCAGGGCCTTAGCGGGAAGCTCCTACAATGAGCAGTTCTTC,CAIRALAGSSYNEQFF
TRBD1,TRBV5-1,TRBJ1-1,.,TGCGCCAGCAGCCCGGGACAGGTTACGGGAGCTTTCTTT,CASSPGQVTGAFF
.,TRBV6-5,TRBJ1-6,.,TGTGCCAGCAGTTGGAAGGGACTGAATTCACCCCTCCACTTT,CASSWKGLNSPLHF
TRBD1,TRBV12-5,TRBJ2-7,.,TGTGCTAGTGTTTTACAGGGGATAGACGAGCAGTACTTC,CASVLQGIDEQYF
.,TRBV5-1,TRBJ2-3,.,TGCGCCAGCAGCTTGGGGGCTAACAAAGATACGCAGTATTTT,CASSLGANKDTQYF
TRBD1,TRBV19,TRBJ2-7,.,TGTGCCAGTAGTATAGATCAGGGGGCCTCCTACGAGCAGTACTTC,CASSIDQGASYEQYF
TRBD1,TRBV28,TRBJ1-1,once,TGTGCCACACTACCGCCGACAGGGTTGAACACTGAAGCTTTCTTT,CATLPPTGLNTEAFF
TRBD1,TRBV18,TRBJ1-5,.,TGTGCCAGCTCACCGGGACAGGGGACTAATCAGCCCCAGCATTTT,CASSPGQGTNQPQHF
TRBD2,TRBV19,TRBJ2-5,.,TGTGCCAGTAGTACCGCGGGACTAGCGGGAGAAGAGACCCAGTACTTC,CASSTAGLAGEETQYF
.,TRBV2,TRBJ2-7,once,TGTGCCAGCAGTGACGGTTGGCGGGGAGGATACGAGCAGTACTTC,CASSDGWRGGYEQYF
.,TRBV4-2,TRBJ2-2,.,TGTGCCAGCAGACTGACTGTGAACACCGGGGAGCTGTTTTTT,CASRLTVNTGELFF
TRBD1,TRBV19,TRBJ2-4,.,TGTGCCAGTAGTTCCCAGACAGGGGACCCCGTTCTAGCCAAAAACATTCAGTACTTC,CASSSQTGDPVLAKNIQYF
.,TRBV27,TRBJ2-3,.,TGTGCCAGCAGTTTATTGGCAAACACAGATACGCAGTATTTT,CASSLLANTDTQYF
.,TRBV6-2/TRBV6-3,TRBJ1-2,.,TGTGCCAGCAGTCTCCGACGACAACCCTATGGCTACACCTTC,CASSLRRQPYGYTF
.,TRBV7-8,TRBJ1-2,.,TGTGCCAGCAGCCCATCCCCGGGAAATAACTATGGCTACACCTTC,CASSPSPGNNYGYTF
.,TRBV6-5,TRBJ2-3,.,TGTGCCAGCAGAAACTCCGGGGGAACAGATACGCAGTATTTT,CASRNSGGTDTQYF
.,TRBV2,TRBJ2-7,.,TGTGCCAGCACAGGAGTCCGAGGGAGTGCCGAGCAGTACTTC,CASTGVRGSAEQYF
TRBD1,TRBV19,TRBJ1-6,.,TGTGCCAGTAGTATAGCGAGGGGGACAGGGGTCCCTCCCGCCCTCCACTTT,CASSIARGTGVPPALHF
TRBD1,TRBV18,TRBJ2-7,.,TGTGCCAGCTCATCCCGGACAGGGGACGAGCAGTACTTC,CASSSRTGDEQYF
.,TRBV5-4,TRBJ1-6,.,TGTGCCAGCAGCTTTGGAGAATCACCCCTCCACTTT,CASSFGESPLHF
TRBD1,TRBV5-4,TRBJ2-3,.,TGTGCCAGCAGCCAGGACAGGGGGACGGATACGCAGTATTTT,CASSQDRGTDTQYF
.,TRBV24-1,TRBJ2-2,.,TGTGCCACCAGTGAGGGGCAGGGTGTGGGCACCGGGGAGCTGTTTTTT,CATSEGQGVGTGELFF
TRBD1,TRBV5-1,TRBJ1-6,few,TGCGCCAGCAGCCCCGGGACAGGAAAGTCTCTCCTCCACTTT,CASSPGTGKSLLHF
.,TRBV13,TRBJ2-7,.,TGTGCCAGCAGCTTACCCAGCGACGGAGGAAGATACGAGCAGTACTTC,CASSLPSDGGRYEQYF
.,TRBV6-5,TRBJ2-7,.,TGTGCCAGCAGTTACTCGAACATTCGCGGGGCCTACGAGCAGTACTTC,CASSYSNIRGAYEQYF
TRBD1,TRBV6-5,TRBJ2-3,.,TGTGCCAGCAGAGGGCTGACAGGGATCACAGATACGCAGTATTTT,CASRGLTGITDTQYF
.,TRBV5-1,TRBJ1-5,few,TGCGCCAGCAGCCCGGACGGGGATCAGCCCCAGCATTTT,CASSPDGDQPQHF
.,TRBV11-2,TRBJ1-3,.,TGTGCCAGCAGCTTTACAGGGGGAAACACCATATATTTT,CASSFTGGNTIYF
.,TRBV12-3/TRBV12-4,TRBJ1-4,.,TGTGCCAGCATCAAAAGGGGGGGAGAAAAACTGTTTTTT,CASIKRGGEKLFF
TRBD2,TRBV20-1,TRBJ2-7,.,TGCAGTGCTAGAGCGGGGGGAGAGCAGTACTTC,CSARAGGEQYF
TRBD2,TRBV11-2,TRBJ2-1,.,TGTGCCAGCAGCTTATACACTAGCGGGGCTAATGAGCAGTTCTTC,CASSLYTSGANEQFF
.,TRBV5-1,TRBJ1-4,.,TGCGCCAGCAGCTTGCAAGGACACTGGGGTGAAAAACTGTTTTTT,CASSLQGHWGEKLFF
TRBD1,TRBV5-6,TRBJ2-7,.,TGTGCCAGCAGCTGGGACAGCCGCTACGAGCAGTACTTC,CASSWDSRYEQYF
.,TRBV3-1/TRBV3-2,TRBJ2-7,.,TGTGCCAGCAGCCCCTACGGCTACGAGCAGTACTTC,CASSPYGYEQYF
TRBD1,TRBV6-5,TRBJ2-7,.,TGTGCCAGCAGTCGCGACGGACAGGGGGCCTACGAGCAGTACTTC,CASSRDGQGAYEQYF